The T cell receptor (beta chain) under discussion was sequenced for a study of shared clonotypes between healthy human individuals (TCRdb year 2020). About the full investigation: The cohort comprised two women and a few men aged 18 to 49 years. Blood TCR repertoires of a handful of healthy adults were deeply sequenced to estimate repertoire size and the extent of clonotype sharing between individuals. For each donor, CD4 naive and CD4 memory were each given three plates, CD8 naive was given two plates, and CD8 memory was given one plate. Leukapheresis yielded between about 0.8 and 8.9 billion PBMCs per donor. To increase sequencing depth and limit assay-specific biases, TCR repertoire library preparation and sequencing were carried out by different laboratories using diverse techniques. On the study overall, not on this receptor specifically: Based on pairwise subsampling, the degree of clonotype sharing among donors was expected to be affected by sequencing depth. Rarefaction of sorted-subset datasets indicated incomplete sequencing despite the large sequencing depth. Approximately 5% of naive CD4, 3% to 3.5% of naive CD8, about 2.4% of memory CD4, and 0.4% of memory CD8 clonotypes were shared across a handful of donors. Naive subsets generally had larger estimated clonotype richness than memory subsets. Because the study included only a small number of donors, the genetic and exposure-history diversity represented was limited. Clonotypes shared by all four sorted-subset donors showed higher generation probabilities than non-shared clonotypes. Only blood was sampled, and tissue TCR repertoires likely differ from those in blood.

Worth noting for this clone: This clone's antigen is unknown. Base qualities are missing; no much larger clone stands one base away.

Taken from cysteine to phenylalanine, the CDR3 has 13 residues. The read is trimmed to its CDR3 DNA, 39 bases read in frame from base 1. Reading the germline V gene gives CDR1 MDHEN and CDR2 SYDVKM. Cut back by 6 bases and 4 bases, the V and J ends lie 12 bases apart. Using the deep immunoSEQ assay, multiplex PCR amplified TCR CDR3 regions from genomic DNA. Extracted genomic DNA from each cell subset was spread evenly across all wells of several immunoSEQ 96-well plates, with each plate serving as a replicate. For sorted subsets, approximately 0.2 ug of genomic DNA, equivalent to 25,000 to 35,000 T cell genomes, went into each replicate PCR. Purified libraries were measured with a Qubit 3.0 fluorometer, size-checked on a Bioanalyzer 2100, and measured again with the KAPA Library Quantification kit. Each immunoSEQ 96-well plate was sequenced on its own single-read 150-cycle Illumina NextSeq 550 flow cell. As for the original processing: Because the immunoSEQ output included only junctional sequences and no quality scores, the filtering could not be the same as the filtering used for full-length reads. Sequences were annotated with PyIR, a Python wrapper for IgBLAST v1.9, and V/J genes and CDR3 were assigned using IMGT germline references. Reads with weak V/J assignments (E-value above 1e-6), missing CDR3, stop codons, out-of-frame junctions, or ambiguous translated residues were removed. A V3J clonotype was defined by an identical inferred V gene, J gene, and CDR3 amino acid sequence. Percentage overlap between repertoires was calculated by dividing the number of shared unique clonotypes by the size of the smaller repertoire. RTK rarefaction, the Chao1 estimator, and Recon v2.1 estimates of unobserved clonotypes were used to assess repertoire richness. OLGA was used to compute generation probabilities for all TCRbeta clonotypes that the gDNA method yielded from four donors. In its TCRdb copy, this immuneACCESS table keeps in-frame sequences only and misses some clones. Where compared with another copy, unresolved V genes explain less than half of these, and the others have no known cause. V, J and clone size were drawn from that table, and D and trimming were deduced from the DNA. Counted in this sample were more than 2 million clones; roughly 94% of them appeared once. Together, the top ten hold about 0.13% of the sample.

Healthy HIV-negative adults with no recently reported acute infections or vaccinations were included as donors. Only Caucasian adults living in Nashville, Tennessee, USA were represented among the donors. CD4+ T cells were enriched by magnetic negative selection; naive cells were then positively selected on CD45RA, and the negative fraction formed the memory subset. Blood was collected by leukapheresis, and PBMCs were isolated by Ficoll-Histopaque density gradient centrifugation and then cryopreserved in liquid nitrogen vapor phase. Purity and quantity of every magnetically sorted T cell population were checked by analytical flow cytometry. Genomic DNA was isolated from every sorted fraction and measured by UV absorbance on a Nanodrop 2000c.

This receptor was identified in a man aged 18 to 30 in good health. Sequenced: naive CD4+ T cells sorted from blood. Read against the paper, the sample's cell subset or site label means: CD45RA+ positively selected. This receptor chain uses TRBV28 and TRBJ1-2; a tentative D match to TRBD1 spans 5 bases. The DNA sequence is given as TGTGCCAGCAGAGAGACAGCACCCTATGGCTACACCTTC. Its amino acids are CASRETAPYGYTF.